The 12 T cell receptor beta chains given below trace back to one sample, sequenced in a study of cytomegalovirus exposure and HLA in healthy donors. It was with 60 Vbeta and 13 Jbeta primers that the PCR ran. Using immunoSEQ multiplex PCR, the repertoire was profiled, and TCRdb retains in-frame clones only, with some absent. The sample has over 150,000 clones; about 76% are singletons. Specimen: PBMCs. The origin of the receptors is a man aged 25-45 years in good health and CMV-seropositive.

The V and J genes are TRBV18 and TRBJ1-2; TRBD1 aligns across 8 bases. The CDR3 contains 13 residues. CDR1 and CDR2 (germline): KGHSH, LQKENI. V gave up 3 bases and J gave up 6 bases; unmatched junction bases: 3. The CDR3 is CASSPGTGHGYTF. As DNA, the CDR3 is TGTGCCAGCTCACCTGGGACAGGACATGGCTACACCTTC.

The V gene is TRBV9, the J gene TRBJ1-3, with a weak D call TRBD1 (5 bases). The CDR3 totals 17 residues. Trimming shortened V by 0 bases and J by 0 bases, and 13 bases separated the two germline ends. Germline lookup yields CDR1 SGDLS and CDR2 YYNGEE. CDR3 in amino acids: CASSVDPQDFSGNTIYF. The CDR3 region has the DNA TGTGCCAGCAGCGTAGACCCACAGGATTTCTCTGGAAACACCATATATTTT. The variable domain in full, with the rest retrieved from reference TRBV9 and TRBJ1-3, is DSGVTQTPKHLITATGQRVTLRCSPRSGDLSVYWYQQSLDQGLQFLIQYYNGEERAKGNILERFSAQQFPDLHSELNLSSLELGDSALYFCASSVDPQDFSGNTIYFGEGSWLTVV.

The chain recombines TRBV10-3 with TRBJ1-2; unclear D gene. CDR1 ENHRY and CDR2 SYGVKD come from the germline V gene. The CDR3 runs to 13 residues. V dropped 10 bases and J dropped 2 bases, with 14 bases sitting between them. The CDR3 is CASQGRENYGYTF. CDR3 in DNA: TGTGCCAGCCAAGGGAGGGAAAACTATGGCTACACCTTC.

This chain uses TRBV9 with TRBJ2-7; D perhaps matches TRBD2 (6 bases). CDR1 is SGDLS and CDR2 is YYNGEE in the germline V gene. The V end was cut by 0 bases, the J end by 5 bases, with 9 bases between. This CDR3 is 13 amino acids long. The CDR3 DNA reads as TGTGCCAGCAGCGTAGCGTGGGGGGACGAGCAGTACTTC. This codes for CASSVAWGDEQYF.

The gene calls are TRBV19 and TRBJ2-7; D possibly corresponds to TRBD1 (5 bases). Germline loops: CDR1 LNHDA, CDR2 SQIVND (reference sequence). CDR3 length equals 14 residues. Trimming cost V 6 bases and J 5 bases, with 17 bases left between them. CDR3 loop: CASSPSDIAHEQYF. For the CDR3, the DNA is TGTGCCAGTAGCCCATCGGACATCGCCCACGAGCAGTACTTC.

Only a few counts were recorded for this clone. The chain employs TRBV18 and TRBJ1-3; 8 positions match TRBD1. The germline gives CDR1 KGHSH, CDR2 LQKENI. The CDR3 is 17 amino acids. V shed 2 bases, J shed 0 bases, and the junction held 6 bases outside the gene matches. CDR3 protein: CASSPKGTGSSGNTIYF. The CDR3 region has the DNA TGTGCCAGCTCACCAAAAGGGACAGGCAGCTCTGGAAACACCATATATTTT. The full variable domain, in which reference TRBV18 and TRBJ1-3 provide the parts outside the CDR3, is NAGVMQNPRHLVRRRGQEARLRCSPMKGHSHVYWYRQLPEEGLKFMVYLQKENIIDESGMPKERFSAEFPKEGPSILRIQQVVRGDSAAYFCASSPKGTGSSGNTIYFGEGSWLTVV.

The chain recombines TRBV14 with TRBJ1-6, with unresolved D. The CDR3 is 13 residues long. The ends were cut back, 4 bases at V and 8 bases at J, with 9 bases in the middle. The germline V gene encodes CDR1 SGHDN and CDR2 FVKESK. The CDR3 region has the DNA TGTGCCAGCAGCCCGGACGGGGATTCACCCCTCCACTTT. Residues: CASSPDGDSPLHF.

The chain joins TRBV11-2 to TRBJ2-1; a possible D gene is TRBD2 (5 bases). Between the trimmed V and J ends, which lost 7 bases and 6 bases, there was a span of 13 bases. The CDR3 sequence is 13 residues long. CDR1 and CDR2 (germline): SGHAT, FQNNGV. The CDR3 region is CASKEGLFNEQFF. The CDR3 DNA sequence: TGTGCCAGCAAAGAGGGCCTTTTCAATGAGCAGTTCTTC. Complete variable domain (other parts from reference TRBV11-2 and TRBJ2-1): EAGVAQSPRYKIIEKRQSVAFWCNPISGHATLYWYQQILGQGPKLLIQFQNNGVVDDSQLPKDRFSAERLKGVDSTLKIQPAKLEDSAVYLCASKEGLFNEQFFGPGTRLTVL.

This rearrangement joins TRBV29-1 to TRBJ2-1; 10 nucleotides agree with TRBD2. Trimming cost V 3 bases and J 7 bases; bases outside gene matches: 3. The CDR3 sequence is 13 residues long. Per germline, CDR1 SQVTM and CDR2 ANQGSEA. The CDR3 DNA reads TGCAGCGTTGATCCTAGCGGGAGAAATGAGCAGTTCTTC. Translated: CSVDPSGRNEQFF.

The chain links TRBV25-1 to TRBJ2-5; D uncertain. The CDR3 totals 13 residues. Per the germline V gene, CDR1 is MGHDK and CDR2 is SYGVNS. The V and J ends lost 8 bases and 4 bases respectively, with 14 bases between them. The CDR3 spells CASGPASGETQYF. The CDR3, as DNA: TGTGCCAGCGGCCCGGCCTCGGGAGAGACCCAGTACTTC.

This clone was counted a few times. The chain carries TRBV11-3 and TRBJ1-1; 9 bases are a match to TRBD1. V lost 5 bases, J lost 5 bases, and 9 bases stayed unmatched. Germline-derived CDR1 and CDR2 are SGHNT and YENEEA. CDR3 size: 15 residues. The CDR3 sequence is CASSASGTGRTEAFF. CDR3 sequence (DNA): TGTGCCAGCAGCGCATCCGGGACAGGGCGGACTGAAGCTTTCTTT.

The V call is TRBV7-2, the J call TRBJ2-5, with D possibly matching TRBD2 (6 bases). Germline V lookup: CDR1 SGHTA, CDR2 FQGNSA. The V end was cut by 5 bases, the J end by 2 bases, with 18 bases between. The CDR3 runs to 16 residues. CDR3 loop: CASSLTRDWKQETQYF. In nucleotides, the CDR3 is TGTGCCAGCAGCCTAACCCGGGACTGGAAACAAGAGACCCAGTACTTC.